Listed below are T cell receptor beta chains from one sample, sequenced in a study of CXCR3-negative and CXCR3-positive naive CD8 T cells. TCRdb re-called the 5' RACE reads and catalogs CDR3 proteins one per entry, DNA excluded. The sample has 41,000 or so distinct CDR3 sequences; the top ten hold around 1.9%. What was sequenced was naive CXCR3- CD8+ T cells from blood. Every receptor here comes from a human donor in good health. Some clones in this sample may be carry-over from other donors' samples. CDR3s include the opening cysteine and the closing phenylalanine or tryptophan. Each record gives: CDR3 protein, J gene, V gene.

cdr3_aa: CSVTLAEDTQYF; j_call: TRBJ2-3; v_call: TRBV29-1
cdr3_aa: CASSSPRGSGDTEAFF; j_call: TRBJ1-1; v_call: TRBV7-6
cdr3_aa: CSATTWERGPDTQYF; j_call: TRBJ2-3; v_call: TRBV20-1
cdr3_aa: CASSSTGGQETQYF; j_call: TRBJ2-5; v_call: TRBV13
cdr3_aa: CASRRTISGTKNEKLFF; j_call: TRBJ1-4; v_call: TRBV28
cdr3_aa: CASSVVGQNTEAFF; j_call: TRBJ1-1; v_call: TRBV9
cdr3_aa: CSGTGGNTIYF; j_call: TRBJ1-3; v_call: TRBV29-1
cdr3_aa: CASSLGQALETQYF; j_call: TRBJ2-5; v_call: TRBV5-6
cdr3_aa: CSARPPRGTDTQYF; j_call: TRBJ2-3; v_call: TRBV20-1
cdr3_aa: CASSPSVAAFYNEQFF; j_call: TRBJ2-1; v_call: TRBV27
cdr3_aa: CASSQAFLTRPGVTEAFF; j_call: TRBJ1-1; v_call: TRBV14
cdr3_aa: CASSYNRGLNQPQHF; j_call: TRBJ1-5; v_call: TRBV6-2/TRBV6-3
cdr3_aa: CSVEGHPYEQYF; j_call: TRBJ2-7; v_call: TRBV29-1
cdr3_aa: CSAPGERTEAFF; j_call: TRBJ1-1; v_call: TRBV29-1
cdr3_aa: CSVESSGIQETQYF; j_call: TRBJ2-5; v_call: TRBV29-1
cdr3_aa: CATTLGGLGYEQFF; j_call: TRBJ2-1; v_call: TRBV19
cdr3_aa: CASSPGRQGSDEQYF; j_call: TRBJ2-7; v_call: TRBV4-3
cdr3_aa: CASSPQAGMNTEAFF; j_call: TRBJ1-1; v_call: TRBV19
cdr3_aa: CASSPNRGDRENEKLFF; j_call: TRBJ1-4; v_call: TRBV5-1
cdr3_aa: CASSSRAEETQYF; j_call: TRBJ2-5; v_call: TRBV5-1
cdr3_aa: CASSQDRSTSSYEQYF; j_call: TRBJ2-7; v_call: TRBV4-3
cdr3_aa: CSVESGAHIYEQYF; j_call: TRBJ2-7; v_call: TRBV29-1
cdr3_aa: CSAREEAGGRIYEQYF; j_call: TRBJ2-7; v_call: TRBV20-1
cdr3_aa: CSARDRTDTTYEQYF; j_call: TRBJ2-7; v_call: TRBV20-1
cdr3_aa: CASSSWGLAGGNTDTQYF; j_call: TRBJ2-3; v_call: TRBV4-1
cdr3_aa: CASRDSGAEPQHF; j_call: TRBJ1-5; v_call: TRBV12-3/TRBV12-4
cdr3_aa: CSVEGVDGSSYEQYF; j_call: TRBJ2-7; v_call: TRBV29-1
cdr3_aa: CASGLRTAQETQYF; j_call: TRBJ2-5; v_call: TRBV12-5
cdr3_aa: CASSLGGGSTDTQYF; j_call: TRBJ2-3; v_call: TRBV28
cdr3_aa: CSGKPSRPGGEQYF; j_call: TRBJ2-7; v_call: TRBV29-1
cdr3_aa: CASSLGGFSEQFF; j_call: TRBJ2-1; v_call: TRBV7-9
cdr3_aa: CASSLGWSYEQYF; j_call: TRBJ2-7; v_call: TRBV27
cdr3_aa: CSATEQGNTEAFF; j_call: TRBJ1-1; v_call: TRBV29-1
cdr3_aa: CASSTNLDPKQETQYF; j_call: TRBJ2-5; v_call: TRBV28
cdr3_aa: CASSDSTDTQYF; j_call: TRBJ2-3; v_call: TRBV7-8
cdr3_aa: CSAAWTGGRNTEAFF; j_call: TRBJ1-1; v_call: TRBV29-1
cdr3_aa: CSAEGRFNQPQHF; j_call: TRBJ1-5; v_call: TRBV20-1
cdr3_aa: CACSQAWHSYEQYF; j_call: TRBJ2-7; v_call: TRBV4-3
cdr3_aa: CASSLTGGGNQPQHF; j_call: TRBJ1-5; v_call: TRBV6-2/TRBV6-3